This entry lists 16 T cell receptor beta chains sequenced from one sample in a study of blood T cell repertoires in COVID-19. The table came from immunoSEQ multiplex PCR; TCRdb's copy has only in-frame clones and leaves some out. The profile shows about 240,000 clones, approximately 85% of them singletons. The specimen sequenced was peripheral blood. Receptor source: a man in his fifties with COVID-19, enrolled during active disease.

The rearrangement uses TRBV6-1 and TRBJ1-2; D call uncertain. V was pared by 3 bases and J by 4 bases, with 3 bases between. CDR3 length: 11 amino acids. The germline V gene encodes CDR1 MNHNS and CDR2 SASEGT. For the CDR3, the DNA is TGTGCCAGCAGTGACAGCTATGGCTACACCTTC. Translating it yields CASSDSYGYTF.

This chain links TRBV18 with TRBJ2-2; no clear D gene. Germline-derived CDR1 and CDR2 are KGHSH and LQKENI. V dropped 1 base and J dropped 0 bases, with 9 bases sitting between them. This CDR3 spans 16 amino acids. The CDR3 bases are TGTGCCAGCTCACCACGAGATAAAACGAACACCGGGGAGCTGTTTTTT. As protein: CASSPRDKTNTGELFF.

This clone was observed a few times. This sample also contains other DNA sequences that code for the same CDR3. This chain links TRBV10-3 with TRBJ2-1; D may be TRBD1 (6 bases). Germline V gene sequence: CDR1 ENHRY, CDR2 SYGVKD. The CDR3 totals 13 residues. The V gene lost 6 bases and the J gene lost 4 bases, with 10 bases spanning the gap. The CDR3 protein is CAISPDRYNEQFF. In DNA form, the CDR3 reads TGTGCCATCAGCCCGGACAGATACAATGAGCAGTTCTTC.

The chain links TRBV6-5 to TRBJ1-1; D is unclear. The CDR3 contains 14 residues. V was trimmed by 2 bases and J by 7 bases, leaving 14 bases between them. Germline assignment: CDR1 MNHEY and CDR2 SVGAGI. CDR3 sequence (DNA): TGTGCCAGCAGTTACGGTGGGCAGGCGTTTGAAGCTTTCTTT. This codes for CASSYGGQAFEAFF.

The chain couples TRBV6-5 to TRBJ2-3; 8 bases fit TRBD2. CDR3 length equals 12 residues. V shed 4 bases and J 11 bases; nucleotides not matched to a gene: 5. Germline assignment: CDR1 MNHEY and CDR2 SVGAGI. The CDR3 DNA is TGTGCCAGCAGTTTACGGGGGGGCGAGCAGTATTTT. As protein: CASSLRGGEQYF.

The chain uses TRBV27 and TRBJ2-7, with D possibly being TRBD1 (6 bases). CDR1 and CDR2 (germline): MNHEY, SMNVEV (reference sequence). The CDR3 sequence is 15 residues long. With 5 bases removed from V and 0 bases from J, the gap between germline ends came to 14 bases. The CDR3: CASSLLVQGSYEQYF. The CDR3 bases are TGTGCCAGCAGTCTACTAGTACAGGGCTCCTACGAGCAGTACTTC.

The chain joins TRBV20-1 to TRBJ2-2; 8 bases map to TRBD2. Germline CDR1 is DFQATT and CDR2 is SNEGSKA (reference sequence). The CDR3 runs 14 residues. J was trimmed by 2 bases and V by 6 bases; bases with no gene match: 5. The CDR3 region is CSASSGANTGELFF. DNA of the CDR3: TGCAGTGCGAGTAGCGGGGCCAACACCGGGGAGCTGTTTTTT.

The DNA for the CDR3 is TGTGCCAGCAGCCAAGATCCGACTAGCGGCGAGCAGTACTTC. Amino acid sequence: CASSQDPTSGEQYF. This sequence joins TRBV3-1 (or the pseudogene TRBV3-2) and TRBJ2-7; 9 bases map to TRBD2. V dropped 0 bases and J dropped 6; count of bases not matched to a gene: 3. The CDR3 runs 14 residues. CDR1 is LGHDT, CDR2 YNNKEL, per germline (reference sequence).

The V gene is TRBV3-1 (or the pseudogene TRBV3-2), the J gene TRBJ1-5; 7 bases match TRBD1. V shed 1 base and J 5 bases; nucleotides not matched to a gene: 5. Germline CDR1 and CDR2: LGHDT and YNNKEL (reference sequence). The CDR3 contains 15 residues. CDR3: CASSQGGGRDQPQHF. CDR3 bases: TGTGCCAGCAGCCAAGGAGGGGGCAGGGATCAGCCCCAGCATTTT.

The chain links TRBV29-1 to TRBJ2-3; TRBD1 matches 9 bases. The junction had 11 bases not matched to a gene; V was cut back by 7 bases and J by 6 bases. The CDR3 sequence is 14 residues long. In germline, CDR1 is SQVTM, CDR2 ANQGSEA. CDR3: CSAKNTGGGDTQYF. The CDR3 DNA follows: TGCAGCGCAAAAAACACAGGGGGCGGCGATACGCAGTATTTT.

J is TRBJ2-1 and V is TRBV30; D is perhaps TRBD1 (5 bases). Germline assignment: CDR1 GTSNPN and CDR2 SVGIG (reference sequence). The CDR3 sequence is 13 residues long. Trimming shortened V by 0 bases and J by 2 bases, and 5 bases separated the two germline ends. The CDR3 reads CAWSVTAYNEQFF. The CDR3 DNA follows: TGTGCCTGGAGTGTGACAGCCTACAATGAGCAGTTCTTC.

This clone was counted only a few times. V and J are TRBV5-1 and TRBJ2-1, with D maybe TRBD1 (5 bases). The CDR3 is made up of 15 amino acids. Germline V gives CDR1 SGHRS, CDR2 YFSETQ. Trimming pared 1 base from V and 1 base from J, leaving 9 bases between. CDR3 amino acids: CASSLSQGSYNEQFF. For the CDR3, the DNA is TGCGCCAGCAGCTTGTCCCAGGGATCCTACAATGAGCAGTTCTTC.

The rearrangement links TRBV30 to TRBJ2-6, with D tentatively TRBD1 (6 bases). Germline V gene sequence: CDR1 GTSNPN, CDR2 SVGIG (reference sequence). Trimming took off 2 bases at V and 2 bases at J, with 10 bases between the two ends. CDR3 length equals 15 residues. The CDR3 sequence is CAWSSQGPGANVLTF. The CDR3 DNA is TGTGCCTGGAGTTCCCAGGGGCCTGGGGCCAACGTCCTGACTTTC.

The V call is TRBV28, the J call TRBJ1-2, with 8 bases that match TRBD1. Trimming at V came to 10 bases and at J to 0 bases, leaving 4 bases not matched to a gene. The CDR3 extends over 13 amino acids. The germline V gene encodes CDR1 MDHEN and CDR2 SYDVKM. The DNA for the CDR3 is TGTGCCACTAAGACAGGGGCTAACTATGGCTACACCTTC. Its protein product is CATKTGANYGYTF.

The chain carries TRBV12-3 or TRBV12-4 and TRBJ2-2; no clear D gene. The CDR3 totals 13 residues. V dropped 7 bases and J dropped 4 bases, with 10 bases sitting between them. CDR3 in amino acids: CASIPGGTGELFF. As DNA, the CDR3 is TGTGCCAGCATCCCCGGTGGCACCGGGGAGCTGTTTTTT.

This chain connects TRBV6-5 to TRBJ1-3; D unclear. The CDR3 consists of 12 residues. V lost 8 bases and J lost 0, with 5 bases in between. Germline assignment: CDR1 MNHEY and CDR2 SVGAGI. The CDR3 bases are TGTGCCAGCGGGAGCTCTGGAAACACCATATATTTT. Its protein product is CASGSSGNTIYF.